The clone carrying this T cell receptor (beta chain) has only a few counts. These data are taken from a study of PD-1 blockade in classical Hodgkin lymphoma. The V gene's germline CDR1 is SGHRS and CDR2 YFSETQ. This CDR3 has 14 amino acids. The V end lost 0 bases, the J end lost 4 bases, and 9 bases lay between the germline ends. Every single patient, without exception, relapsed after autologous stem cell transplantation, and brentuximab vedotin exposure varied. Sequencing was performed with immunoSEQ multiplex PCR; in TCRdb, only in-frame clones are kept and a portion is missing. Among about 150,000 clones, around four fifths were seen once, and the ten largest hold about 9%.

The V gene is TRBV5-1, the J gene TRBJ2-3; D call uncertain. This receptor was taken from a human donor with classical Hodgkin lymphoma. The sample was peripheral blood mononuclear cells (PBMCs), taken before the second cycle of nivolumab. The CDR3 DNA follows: TGCGCCAGCAGCTTGGACTTTGGTGCAGATACGCAGTATTTT. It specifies CASSLDFGADTQYF.